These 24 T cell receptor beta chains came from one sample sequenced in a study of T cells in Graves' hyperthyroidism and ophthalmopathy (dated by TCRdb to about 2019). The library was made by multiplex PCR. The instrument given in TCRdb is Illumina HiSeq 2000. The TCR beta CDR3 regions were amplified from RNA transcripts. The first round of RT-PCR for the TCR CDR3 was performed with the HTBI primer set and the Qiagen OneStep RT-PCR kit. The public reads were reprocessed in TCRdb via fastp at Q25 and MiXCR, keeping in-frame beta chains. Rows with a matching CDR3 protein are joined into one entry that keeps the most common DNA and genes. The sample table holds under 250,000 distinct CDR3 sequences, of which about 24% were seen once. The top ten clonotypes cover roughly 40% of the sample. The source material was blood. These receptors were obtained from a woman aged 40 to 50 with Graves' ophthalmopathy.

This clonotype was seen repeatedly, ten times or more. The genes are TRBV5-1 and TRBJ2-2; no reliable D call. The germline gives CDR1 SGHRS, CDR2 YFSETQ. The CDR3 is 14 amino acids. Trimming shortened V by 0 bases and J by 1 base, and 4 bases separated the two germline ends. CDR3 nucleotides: TGCGCCAGCAGCTTGGCCCAGAACACCGGGGAGCTGTTTTTT. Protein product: CASSLAQNTGELFF.

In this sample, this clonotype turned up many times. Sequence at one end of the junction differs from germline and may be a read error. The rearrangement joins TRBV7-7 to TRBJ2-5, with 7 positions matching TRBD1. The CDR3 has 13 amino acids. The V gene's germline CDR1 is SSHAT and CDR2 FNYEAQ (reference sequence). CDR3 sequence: CASSFTGAETQYF. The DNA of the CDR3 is TGTGCTAGCAGCTTCACAGGGGCCGAGACCCAGTACTTC.

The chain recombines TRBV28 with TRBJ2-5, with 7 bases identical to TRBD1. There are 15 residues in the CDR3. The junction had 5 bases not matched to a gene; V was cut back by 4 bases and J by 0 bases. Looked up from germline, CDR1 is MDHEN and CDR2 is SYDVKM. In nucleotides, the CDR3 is TGTGCCAGCAGTTCATTGGGACAGTACCAAGAGACCCAGTACTTC. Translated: CASSSLGQYQETQYF.

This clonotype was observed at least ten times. For the CDR3, the DNA is TGTGCCAGCAGCCCAAGACTGAACATGAACACTGAAGCTTTCTTT. It is translated as CASSPRLNMNTEAFF. This chain links TRBV7-9 with TRBJ1-1; D not certain. This CDR3 is 15 amino acids long. CDR1 and CDR2 (germline): SEHNR, FQNEAQ (reference sequence). The V gene lost 5 bases and the J gene lost 0 bases, with 13 bases spanning the gap.

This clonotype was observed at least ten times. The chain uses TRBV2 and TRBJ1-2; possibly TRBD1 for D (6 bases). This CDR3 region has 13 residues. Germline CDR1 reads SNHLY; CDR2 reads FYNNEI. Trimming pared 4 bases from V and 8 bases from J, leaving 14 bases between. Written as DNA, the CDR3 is TGTGCCAGCAGTGGAGAGGGGGAGGGGGGCTACACCTTC. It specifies CASSGEGEGGYTF.

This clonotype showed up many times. CDR3 DNA sequence: TGTGCCAGCAGCGCAACCCTTACTAGCGGGGGTGCGGGGGCCAACGTCCTGACTTTC. It is translated as CASSATLTSGGAGANVLTF. The rearrangement links TRBV9 to TRBJ2-6, with 11 bases matching TRBD2. Unmatched junction bases numbered 12, after V lost 3 bases and J lost 4 bases. This CDR3 has 19 residues. Germline CDR1 SGDLS, CDR2 YYNGEE.

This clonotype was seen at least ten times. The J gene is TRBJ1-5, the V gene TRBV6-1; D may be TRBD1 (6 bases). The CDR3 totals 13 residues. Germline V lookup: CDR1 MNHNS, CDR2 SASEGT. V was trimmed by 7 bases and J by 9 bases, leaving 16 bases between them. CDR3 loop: CASTEGGRGPQHF. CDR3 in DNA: TGTGCCAGCACGGAAGGGGGAAGGGGGCCCCAGCATTTT.

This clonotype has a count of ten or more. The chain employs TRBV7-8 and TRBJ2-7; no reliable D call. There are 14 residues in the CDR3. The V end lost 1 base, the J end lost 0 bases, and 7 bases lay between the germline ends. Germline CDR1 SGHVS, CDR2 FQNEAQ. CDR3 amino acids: CASSLGQLSYEQYF. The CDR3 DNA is TGTGCCAGCAGCTTAGGTCAGCTCTCCTACGAGCAGTACTTC.

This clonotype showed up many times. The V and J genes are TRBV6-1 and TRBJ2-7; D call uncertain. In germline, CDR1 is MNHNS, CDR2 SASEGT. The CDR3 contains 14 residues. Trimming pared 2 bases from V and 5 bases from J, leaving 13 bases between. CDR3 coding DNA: TGTGCCAGCAGTGAACGTCTGGGGTTGGACGAGCAGTACTTC. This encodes CASSERLGLDEQYF.

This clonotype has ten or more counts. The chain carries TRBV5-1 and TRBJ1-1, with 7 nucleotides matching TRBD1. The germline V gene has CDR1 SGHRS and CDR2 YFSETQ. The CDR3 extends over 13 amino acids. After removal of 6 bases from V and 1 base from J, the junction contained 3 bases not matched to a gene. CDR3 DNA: TGCGCCAGCAACGGACAGGAGAACACTGAAGCTTTCTTT. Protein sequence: CASNGQENTEAFF.

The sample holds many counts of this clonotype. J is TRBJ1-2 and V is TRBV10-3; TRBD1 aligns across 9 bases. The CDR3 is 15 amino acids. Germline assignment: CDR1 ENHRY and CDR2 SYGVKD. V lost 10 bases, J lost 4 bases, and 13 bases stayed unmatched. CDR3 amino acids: CATSRPGQGSYGYTF. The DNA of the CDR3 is TGTGCCACCTCAAGACCGGGACAGGGATCCTATGGCTACACCTTC.

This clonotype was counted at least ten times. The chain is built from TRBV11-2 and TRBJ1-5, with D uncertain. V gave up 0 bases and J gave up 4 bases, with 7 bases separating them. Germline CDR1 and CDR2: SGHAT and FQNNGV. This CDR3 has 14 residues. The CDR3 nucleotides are TGTGCCAGCAGCTTAGATTCCAGGAATCAGCCCCAGCATTTT. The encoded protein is CASSLDSRNQPQHF.

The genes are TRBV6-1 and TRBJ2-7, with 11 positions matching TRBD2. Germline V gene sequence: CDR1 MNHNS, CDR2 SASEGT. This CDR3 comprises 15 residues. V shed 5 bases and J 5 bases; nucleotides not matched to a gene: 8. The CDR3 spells CASSTIAGGRNEQYF. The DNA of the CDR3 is TGTGCCAGCAGTACCATAGCGGGAGGGCGCAACGAGCAGTACTTC.

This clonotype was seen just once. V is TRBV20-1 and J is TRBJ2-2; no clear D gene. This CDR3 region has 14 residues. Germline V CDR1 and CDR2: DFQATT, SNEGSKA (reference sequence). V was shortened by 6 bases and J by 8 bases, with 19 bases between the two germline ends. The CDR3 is CSAIDTAASGELFF. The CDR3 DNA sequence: TGCAGTGCCATTGACACCGCTGCGAGTGGGGAGCTGTTTTTT.

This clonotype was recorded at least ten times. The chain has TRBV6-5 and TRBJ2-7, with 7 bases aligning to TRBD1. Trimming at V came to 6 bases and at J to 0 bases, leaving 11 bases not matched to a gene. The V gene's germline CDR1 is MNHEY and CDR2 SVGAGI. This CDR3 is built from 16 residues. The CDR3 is CASRGKRQGFSYEQYF. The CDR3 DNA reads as TGTGCCAGCAGGGGTAAGCGACAGGGATTCTCCTACGAGCAGTACTTC.

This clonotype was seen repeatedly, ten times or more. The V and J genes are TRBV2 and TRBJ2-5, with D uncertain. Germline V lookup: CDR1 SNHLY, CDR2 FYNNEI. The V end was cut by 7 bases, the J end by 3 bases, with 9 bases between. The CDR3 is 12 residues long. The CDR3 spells CASMYGKETQYF. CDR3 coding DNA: TGTGCCAGCATGTACGGAAAAGAGACCCAGTACTTC.

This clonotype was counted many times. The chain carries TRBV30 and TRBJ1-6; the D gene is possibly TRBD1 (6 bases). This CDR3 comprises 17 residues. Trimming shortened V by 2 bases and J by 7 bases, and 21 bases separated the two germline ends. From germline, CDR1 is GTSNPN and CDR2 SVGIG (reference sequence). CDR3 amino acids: CAWSRGATITGNSPLHF. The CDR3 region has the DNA TGTGCCTGGAGTCGCGGGGCCACTATCACAGGGAATTCACCCCTCCACTTT.

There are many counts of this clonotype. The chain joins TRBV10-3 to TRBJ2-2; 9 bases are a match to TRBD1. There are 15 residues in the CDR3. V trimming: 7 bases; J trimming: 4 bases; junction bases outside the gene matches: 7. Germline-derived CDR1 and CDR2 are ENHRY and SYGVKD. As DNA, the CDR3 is TGTGCCATCAAGGCGGGGACAGGGCTCACCGGGGAGCTGTTTTTT. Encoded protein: CAIKAGTGLTGELFF.

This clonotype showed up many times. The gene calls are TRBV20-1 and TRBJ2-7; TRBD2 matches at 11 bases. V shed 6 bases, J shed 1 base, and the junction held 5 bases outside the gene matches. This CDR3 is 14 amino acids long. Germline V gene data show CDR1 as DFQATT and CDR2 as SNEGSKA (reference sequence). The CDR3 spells CSAIGTSGSYEQYF. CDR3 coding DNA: TGCAGTGCCATAGGGACTAGCGGATCCTACGAGCAGTACTTC.

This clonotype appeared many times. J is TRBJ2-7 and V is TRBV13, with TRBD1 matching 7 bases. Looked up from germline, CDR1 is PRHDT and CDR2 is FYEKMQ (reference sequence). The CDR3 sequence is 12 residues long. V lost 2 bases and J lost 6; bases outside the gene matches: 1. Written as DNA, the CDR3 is TGTGCCAGCAGCTTAAGGGACAGCGAGCAGTACTTC. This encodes CASSLRDSEQYF.

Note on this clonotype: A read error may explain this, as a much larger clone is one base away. The CDR3 sequence: CVSSLGGAQDQPQHF. Written as DNA, the CDR3 is TGTGTCAGCAGTTTGGGAGGGGCACAGGATCAGCCCCAGCATTTT. The chain combines TRBV28 with TRBJ1-5; D is possibly TRBD1 (5 bases). The V gene's germline CDR1 is MDHEN and CDR2 SYDVKM. There are 15 residues in the CDR3.

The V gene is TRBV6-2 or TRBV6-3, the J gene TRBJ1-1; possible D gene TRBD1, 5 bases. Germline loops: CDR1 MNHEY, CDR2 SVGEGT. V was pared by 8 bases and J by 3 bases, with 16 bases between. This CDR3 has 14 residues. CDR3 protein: CASSRDRHDTEAFF. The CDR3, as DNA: TGTGCCAGCTCCCGGGACCGTCACGACACTGAAGCTTTCTTT.

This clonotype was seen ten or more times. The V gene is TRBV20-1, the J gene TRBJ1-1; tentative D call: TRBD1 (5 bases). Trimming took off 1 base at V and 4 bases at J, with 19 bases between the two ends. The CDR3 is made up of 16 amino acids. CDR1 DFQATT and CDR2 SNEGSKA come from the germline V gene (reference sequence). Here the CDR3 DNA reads TGCAGTGCTAGAGGTGATTTTTCGGGGAGGGGCACTGAAGCTTTCTTT. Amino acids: CSARGDFSGRGTEAFF.

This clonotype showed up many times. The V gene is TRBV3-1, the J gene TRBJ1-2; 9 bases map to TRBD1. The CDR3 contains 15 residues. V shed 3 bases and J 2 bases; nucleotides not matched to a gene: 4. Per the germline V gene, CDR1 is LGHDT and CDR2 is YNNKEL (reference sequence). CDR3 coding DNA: TGTGCCAGCAGCCATGGGACAGGGCAGAACTATGGCTACACCTTC. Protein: CASSHGTGQNYGYTF. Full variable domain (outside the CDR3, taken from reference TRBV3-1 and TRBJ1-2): DTAVSQTPKYLVTQMGNDKSIKCEQNLGHDTMYWYKQDSKKFLKIMFSYNNKELIINETVPNRFSPKSPDKAHLNLHINSLELGDSAVYFCASSHGTGQNYGYTFGSGTRLTVV.